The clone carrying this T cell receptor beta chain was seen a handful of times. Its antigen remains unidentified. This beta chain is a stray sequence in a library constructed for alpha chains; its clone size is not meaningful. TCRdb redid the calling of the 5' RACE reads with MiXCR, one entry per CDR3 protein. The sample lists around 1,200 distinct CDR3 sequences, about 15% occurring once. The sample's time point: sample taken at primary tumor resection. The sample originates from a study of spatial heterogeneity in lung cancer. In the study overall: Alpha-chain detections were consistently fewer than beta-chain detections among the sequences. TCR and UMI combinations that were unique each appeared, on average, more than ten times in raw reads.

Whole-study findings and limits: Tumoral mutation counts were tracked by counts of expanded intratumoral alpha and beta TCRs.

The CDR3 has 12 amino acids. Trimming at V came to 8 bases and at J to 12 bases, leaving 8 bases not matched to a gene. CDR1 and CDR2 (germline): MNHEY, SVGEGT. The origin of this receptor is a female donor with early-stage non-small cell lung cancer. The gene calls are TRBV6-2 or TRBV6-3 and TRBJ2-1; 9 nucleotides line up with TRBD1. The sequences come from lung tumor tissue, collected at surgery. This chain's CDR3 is CASAGTGLLQFF. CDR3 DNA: TGTGCCAGCGCAGGGACAGGGCTTTTGCAGTTCTTC.